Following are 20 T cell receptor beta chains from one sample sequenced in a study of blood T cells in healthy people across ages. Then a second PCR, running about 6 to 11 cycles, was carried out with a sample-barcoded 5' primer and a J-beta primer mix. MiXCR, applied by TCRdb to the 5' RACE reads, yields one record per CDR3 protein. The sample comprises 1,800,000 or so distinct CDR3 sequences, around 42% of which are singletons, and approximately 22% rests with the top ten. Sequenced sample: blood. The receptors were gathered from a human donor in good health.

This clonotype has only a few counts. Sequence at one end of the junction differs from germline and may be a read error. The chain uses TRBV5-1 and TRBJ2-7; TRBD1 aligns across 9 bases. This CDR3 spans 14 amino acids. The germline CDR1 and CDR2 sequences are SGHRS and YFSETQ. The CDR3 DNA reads TGTGCCAGCAGTCCGGGACAGGGTGAATACGAGCAGTACTTC. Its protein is CASSPGQGEYEQYF. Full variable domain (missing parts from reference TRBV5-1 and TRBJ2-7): KAGVTQTPRYLIKTRGQQVTLSCSPISGHRSVSWYQQTPGQGLQFLFEYFSETQRNKGNFPGRFSGRQFSNSRSEMNVSTLELGDSALYLCASSPGQGEYEQYFGPGTRLTVT.

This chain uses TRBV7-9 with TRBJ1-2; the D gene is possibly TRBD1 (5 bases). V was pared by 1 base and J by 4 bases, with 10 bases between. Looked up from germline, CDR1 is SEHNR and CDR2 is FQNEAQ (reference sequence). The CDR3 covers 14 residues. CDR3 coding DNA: TGTGCCAGCAGCTTAGAGGTGGACACCTATGGCTACACCTTC. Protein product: CASSLEVDTYGYTF.

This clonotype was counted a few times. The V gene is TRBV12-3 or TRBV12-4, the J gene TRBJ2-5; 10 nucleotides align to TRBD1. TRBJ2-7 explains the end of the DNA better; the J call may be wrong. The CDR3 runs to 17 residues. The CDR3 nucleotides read TGTGCCAGCAGTTCAAGTCGTAGGGACAGGGGTTCCAACGAGCAGTACTTC. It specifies CASSSSRRDRGSNEQYF.

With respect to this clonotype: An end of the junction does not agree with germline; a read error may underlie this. The CDR3 loop reads CASSWTSGGPDAQYF. CDR3 DNA sequence: TGTGCCAGCAGTTGGACTAGCGGGGGACCAGATGCGCAGTATTTT. V is TRBV12-3 or TRBV12-4 and J is TRBJ2-3, with 13 bases matching TRBD2. The CDR3 runs 15 residues.

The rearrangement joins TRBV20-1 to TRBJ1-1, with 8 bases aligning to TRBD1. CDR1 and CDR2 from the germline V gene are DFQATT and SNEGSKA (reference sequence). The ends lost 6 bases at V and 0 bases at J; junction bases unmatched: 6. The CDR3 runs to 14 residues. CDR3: CSASRTGLNTEAFF. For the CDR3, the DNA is TGCAGTGCCTCCCGGACAGGGTTGAACACTGAAGCTTTCTTT.

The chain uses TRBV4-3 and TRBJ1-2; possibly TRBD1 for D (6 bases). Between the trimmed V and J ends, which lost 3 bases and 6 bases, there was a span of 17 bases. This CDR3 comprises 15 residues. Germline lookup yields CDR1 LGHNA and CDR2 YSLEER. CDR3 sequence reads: CASSQGWGAWNGYTF. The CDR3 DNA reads TGCGCCAGCAGCCAGGGGTGGGGGGCATGGAATGGCTACACCTTC.

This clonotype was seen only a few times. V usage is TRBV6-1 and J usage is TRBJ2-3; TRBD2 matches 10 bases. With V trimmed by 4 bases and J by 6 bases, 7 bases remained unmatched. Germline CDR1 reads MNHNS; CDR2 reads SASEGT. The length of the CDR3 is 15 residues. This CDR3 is CASSAVSGGEDTQYF. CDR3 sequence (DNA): TGTGCCAGCAGTGCCGTGAGCGGGGGGGAGGATACGCAGTATTTT.

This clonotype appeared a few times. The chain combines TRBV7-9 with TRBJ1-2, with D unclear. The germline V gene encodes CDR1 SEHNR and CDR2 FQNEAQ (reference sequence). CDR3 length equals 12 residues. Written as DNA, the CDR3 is TGTACCACCGACCCTCCCCGGGCTGGCTACACCTTC. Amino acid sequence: CTTDPPRAGYTF. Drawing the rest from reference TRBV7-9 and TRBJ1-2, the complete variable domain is DTGVSQNPRHKITKRGQNVTFRCDPISEHNRLYWYRQTLGQGPEFLTYFQNEAQLEKSRLLSDRFSAERPKGSFSTLEIQRTEQGDSAMYLCTTDPPRAGYTFGSGTRLTVV.

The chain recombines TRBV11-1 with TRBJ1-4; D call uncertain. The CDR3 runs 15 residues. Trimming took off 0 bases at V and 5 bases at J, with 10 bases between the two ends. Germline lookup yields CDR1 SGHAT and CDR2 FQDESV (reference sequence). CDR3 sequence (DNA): TGTGCCAGCAGCTTAGCAGGAGGAGAAAATGAAAAACTGTTTTTT. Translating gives CASSLAGGENEKLFF.

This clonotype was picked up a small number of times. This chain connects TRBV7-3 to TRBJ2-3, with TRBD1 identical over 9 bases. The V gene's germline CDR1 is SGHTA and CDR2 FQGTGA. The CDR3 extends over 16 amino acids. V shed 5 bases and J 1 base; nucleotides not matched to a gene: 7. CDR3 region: CASSHQRTGGTDTQYF. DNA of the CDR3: TGTGCCAGCAGCCATCAAAGGACAGGGGGCACAGATACGCAGTATTTT.

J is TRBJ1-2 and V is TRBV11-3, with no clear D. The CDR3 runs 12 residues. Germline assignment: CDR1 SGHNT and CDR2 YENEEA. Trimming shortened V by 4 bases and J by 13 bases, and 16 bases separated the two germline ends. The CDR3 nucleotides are TGTGCCAGCAGCTCTGCCCAGAGATCGCTCACCTTC. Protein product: CASSSAQRSLTF.

The CDR3 bases are TGTGCCAGCAGTATGGGGTACACTGAAGCTTTCTTT. Translation gives CASSMGYTEAFF. The J gene is TRBJ1-1, the V gene TRBV5-6; D uncertain. V lost 5 bases and J 3 bases, leaving 8 bases between the germline ends. CDR3 length equals 12 residues. Germline V gives CDR1 SGHDT, CDR2 YYEEEE.

The CDR3 DNA is TGTGCCAGCAGCTTCGAGGGGGCGGGTGAAGCTTTCTTT. It translates to CASSFEGAGEAFF. The chain uses TRBV7-9 and TRBJ1-1; the match to TRBD1 covers 7 bases. The CDR3 runs 13 residues. The germline CDR1 and CDR2 sequences are SEHNR and FQNEAQ (reference sequence). Trimming at V came to 3 bases and at J to 7 bases, leaving 5 bases not matched to a gene.

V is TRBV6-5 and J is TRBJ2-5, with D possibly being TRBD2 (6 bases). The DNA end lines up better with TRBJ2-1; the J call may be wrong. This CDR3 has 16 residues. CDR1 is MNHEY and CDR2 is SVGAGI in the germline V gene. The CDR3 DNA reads TGTGCCAGCAGTTCCCCTCATTGGGGACTCCAAGAGACCCAGTTCTTC. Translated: CASSSPHWGLQETQFF.

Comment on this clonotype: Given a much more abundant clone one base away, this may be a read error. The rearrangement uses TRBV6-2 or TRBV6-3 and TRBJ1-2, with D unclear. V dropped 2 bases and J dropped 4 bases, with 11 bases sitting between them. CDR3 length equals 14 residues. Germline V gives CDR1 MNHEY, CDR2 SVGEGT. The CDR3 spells CASSYAGRGYGYTF. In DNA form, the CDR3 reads TGTGCCAGCAGTTACGCCGGGAGAGGCTATGGCTACACCTTC.

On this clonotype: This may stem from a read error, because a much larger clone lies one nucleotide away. The CDR3 bases are TGCGCCAGCAGCCCACTGGGGGGGGTTTCGCCTGGAAACACCATATATTTT. Translation gives CASSPLGGVSPGNTIYF. This chain links TRBV4-1 with TRBJ1-3; TRBD1 is a possible D gene (5 bases). CDR3 length: 17 residues. Per germline, CDR1 MGHRA and CDR2 YSYEKL. V lost 4 bases and J 2 bases, leaving 18 bases between the germline ends.

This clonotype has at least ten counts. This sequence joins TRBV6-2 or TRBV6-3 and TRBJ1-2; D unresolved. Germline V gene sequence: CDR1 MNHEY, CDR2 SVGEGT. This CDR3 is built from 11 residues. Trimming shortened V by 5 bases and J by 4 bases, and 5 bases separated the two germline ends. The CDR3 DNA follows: TGTGCCAGCAGTAGCCTCTATGGCTACACCTTC. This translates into CASSSLYGYTF.

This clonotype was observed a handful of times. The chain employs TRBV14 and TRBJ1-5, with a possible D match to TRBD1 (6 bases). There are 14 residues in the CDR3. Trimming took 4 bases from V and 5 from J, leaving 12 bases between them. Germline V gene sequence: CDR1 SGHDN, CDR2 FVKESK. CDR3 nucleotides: TGTGCCAGCAGCCGAACAGGGCTAGATCAGCCCCAGCATTTT. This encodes CASSRTGLDQPQHF.

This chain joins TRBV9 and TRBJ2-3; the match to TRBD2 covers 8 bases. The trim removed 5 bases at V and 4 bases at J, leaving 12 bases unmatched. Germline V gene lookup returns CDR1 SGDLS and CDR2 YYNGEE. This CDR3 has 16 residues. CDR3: CASSRRERGSPDTQYF. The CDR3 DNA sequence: TGTGCCAGCAGTCGTCGTGAGCGGGGGTCCCCAGATACGCAGTATTTT.

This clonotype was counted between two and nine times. The CDR3 nucleotides read TGCGCCAGCAGCCAAGGGTACAGGGGCGCCTCGAACACTGAAGCTTTCTTT. As protein: CASSQGYRGASNTEAFF. The chain links TRBV4-1 to TRBJ1-1, with 7 bases lining up with TRBD1. CDR3 length equals 17 residues. Germline trimming cut 1 base from V and 1 base from J; bases unmatched to any gene: 9. Germline loops: CDR1 MGHRA, CDR2 YSYEKL.